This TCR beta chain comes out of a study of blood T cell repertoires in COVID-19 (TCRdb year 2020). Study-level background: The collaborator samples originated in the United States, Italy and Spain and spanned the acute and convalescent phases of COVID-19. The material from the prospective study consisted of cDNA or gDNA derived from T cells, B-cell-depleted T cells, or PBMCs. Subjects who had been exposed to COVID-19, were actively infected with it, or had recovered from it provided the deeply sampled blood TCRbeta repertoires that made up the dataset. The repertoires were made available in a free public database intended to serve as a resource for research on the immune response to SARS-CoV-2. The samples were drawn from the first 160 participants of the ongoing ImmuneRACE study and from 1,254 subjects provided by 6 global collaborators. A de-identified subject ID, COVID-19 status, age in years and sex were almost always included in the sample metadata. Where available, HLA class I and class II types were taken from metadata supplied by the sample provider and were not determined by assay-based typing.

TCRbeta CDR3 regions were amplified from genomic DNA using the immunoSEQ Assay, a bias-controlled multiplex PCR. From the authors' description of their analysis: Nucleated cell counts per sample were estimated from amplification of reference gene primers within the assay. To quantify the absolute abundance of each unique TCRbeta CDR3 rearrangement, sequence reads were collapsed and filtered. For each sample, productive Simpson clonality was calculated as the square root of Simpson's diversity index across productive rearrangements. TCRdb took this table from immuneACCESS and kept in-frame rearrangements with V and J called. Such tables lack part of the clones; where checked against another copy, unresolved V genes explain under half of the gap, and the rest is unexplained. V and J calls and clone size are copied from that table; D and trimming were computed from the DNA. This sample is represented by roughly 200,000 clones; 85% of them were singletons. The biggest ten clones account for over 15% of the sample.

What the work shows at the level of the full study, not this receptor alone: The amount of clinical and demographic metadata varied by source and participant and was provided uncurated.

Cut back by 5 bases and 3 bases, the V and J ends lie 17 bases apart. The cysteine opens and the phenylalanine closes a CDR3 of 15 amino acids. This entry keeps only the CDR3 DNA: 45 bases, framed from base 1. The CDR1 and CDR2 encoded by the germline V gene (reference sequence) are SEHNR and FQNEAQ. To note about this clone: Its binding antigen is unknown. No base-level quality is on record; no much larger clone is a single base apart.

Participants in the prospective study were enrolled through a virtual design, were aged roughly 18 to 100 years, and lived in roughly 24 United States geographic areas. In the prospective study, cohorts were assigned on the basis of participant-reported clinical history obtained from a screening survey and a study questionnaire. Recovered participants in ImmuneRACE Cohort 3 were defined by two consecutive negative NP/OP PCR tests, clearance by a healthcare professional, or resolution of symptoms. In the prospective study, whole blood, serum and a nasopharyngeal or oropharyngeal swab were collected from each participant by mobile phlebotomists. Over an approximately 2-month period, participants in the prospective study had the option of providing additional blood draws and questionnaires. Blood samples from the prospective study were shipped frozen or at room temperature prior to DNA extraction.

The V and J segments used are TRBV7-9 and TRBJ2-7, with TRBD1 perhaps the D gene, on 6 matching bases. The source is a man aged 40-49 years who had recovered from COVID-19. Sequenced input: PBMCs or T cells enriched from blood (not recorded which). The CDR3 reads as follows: CASSRPTGSFYEQYF. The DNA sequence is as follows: TGTGCCAGCAGCCGACCGACAGGCAGTTTCTACGAGCAGTACTTC.